This T cell receptor (beta chain) emerged from a study of cytomegalovirus exposure and HLA in healthy donors. The CDR3 runs 19 residues. The PCR employed 60 Vbeta primers together with 13 Jbeta primers. Data came from immunoSEQ multiplex PCR; TCRdb stores just in-frame clones and leaves some out. The top ten clones hold about 0.22% of a sample with 200,000 to 250,000 clones, roughly 84% of them seen once. Healthy bone marrow donors formed the donor group. The chain has TRBV21-1 and TRBJ1-4; the table's D call, TRBD1, was not checked against the DNA. TRBV21-1 is a known pseudogene. Sequencing input: PBMCs. The sequence derives from a girl aged 2 to 10 in good health and CMV-seronegative. The CDR3 protein is CASSSWGPGRFEPNEKLFF. DNA for the CDR3: TGTGCCAGCAGCTCCTGGGGCCCCGGCAGGTTCGAACCTAATGAAAAACTGTTTTTT.